This note documents a single T cell receptor beta chain sequence. Its cognate antigen is unknown. This sample is part of a study of cytomegalovirus exposure and HLA in healthy donors. Overall study results and limits: The study flagged some 170 TCR beta chains as cytomegalovirus-associated. Most of the CMV-associated TCR beta chains (in a later analysis) appeared to be HLA-restricted.

With V trimmed by 5 bases and J by 6 bases, 12 bases remained unmatched. Per germline, CDR1 SGHTA and CDR2 FQGNSA. The CDR3 sequence is 15 residues long. PCR primers comprised 60 Vbeta and 13 Jbeta primers. The protocol was immunoSEQ multiplex PCR, while the TCRdb copy is restricted to in-frame clones and leaves out a portion. The table lists some 80,000 clones. Input material: PBMCs. The origin of this receptor is a man over 45 in good health and CMV-seropositive. The chain joins TRBV7-2 to TRBJ1-2; 7 bases line up with TRBD1. CDR3 nucleotide sequence: TGTGCCAGCAGCCCCTACGGACAGGCGACTAATGGCTACACCTTC. Translated: CASSPYGQATNGYTF.